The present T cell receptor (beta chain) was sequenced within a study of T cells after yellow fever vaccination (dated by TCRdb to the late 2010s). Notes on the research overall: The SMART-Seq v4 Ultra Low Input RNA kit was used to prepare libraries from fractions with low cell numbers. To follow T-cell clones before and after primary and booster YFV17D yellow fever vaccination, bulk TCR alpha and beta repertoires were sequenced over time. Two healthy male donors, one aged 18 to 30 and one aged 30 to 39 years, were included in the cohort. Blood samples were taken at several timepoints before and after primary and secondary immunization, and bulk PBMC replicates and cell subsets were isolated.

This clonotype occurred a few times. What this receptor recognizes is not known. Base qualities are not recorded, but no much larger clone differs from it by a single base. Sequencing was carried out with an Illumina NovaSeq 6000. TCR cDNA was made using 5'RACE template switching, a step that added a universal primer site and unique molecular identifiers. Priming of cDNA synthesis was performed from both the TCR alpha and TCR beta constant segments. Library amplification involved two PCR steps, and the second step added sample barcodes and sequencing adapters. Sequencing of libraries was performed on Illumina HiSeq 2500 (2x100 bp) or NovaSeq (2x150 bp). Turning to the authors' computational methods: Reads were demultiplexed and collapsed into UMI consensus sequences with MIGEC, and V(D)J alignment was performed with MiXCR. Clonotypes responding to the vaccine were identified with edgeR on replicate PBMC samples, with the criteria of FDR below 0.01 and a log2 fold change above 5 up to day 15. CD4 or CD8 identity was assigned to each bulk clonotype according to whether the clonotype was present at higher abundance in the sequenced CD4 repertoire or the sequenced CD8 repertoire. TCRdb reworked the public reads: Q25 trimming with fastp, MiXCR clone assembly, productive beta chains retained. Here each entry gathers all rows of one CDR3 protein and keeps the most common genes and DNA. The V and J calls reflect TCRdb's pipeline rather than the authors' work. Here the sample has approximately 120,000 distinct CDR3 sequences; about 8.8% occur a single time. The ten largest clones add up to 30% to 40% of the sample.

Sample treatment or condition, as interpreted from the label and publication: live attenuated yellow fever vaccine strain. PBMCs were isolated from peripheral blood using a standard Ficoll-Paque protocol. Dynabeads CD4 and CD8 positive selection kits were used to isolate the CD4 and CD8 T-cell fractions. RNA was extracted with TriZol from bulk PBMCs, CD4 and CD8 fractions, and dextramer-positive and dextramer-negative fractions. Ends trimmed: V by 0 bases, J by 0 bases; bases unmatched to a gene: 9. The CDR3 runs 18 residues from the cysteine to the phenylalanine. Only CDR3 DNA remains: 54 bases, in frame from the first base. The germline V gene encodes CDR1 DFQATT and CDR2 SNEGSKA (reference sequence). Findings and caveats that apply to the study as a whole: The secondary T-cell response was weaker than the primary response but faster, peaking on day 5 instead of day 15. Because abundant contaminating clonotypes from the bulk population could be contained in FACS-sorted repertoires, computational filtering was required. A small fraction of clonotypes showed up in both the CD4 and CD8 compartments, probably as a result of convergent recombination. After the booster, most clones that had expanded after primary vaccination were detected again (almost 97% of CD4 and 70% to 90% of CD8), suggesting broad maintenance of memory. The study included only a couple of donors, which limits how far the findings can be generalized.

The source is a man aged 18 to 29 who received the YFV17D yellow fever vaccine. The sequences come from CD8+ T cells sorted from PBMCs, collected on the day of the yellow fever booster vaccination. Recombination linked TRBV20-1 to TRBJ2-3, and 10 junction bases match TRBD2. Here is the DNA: TGCAGTGCTAGAGATCAGGGTAGCGGGGGGAGTAGCACAGATACGCAGTATTTT. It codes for CSARDQGSGGSSTDTQYF.